The source of this T cell receptor (beta chain) is a study of blood T cell repertoires in COVID-19. Study-level information: T cells, B-cell-depleted T cells, or PBMCs provided the cDNA or gDNA that served as material.

In the authors' methods: Reference gene primer amplification gave estimated nucleated cell counts. Libraries were prepared by immunoSEQ multiplex PCR; TCRdb keeps only in-frame clonotypes and omits some of them. V, J and clone size are taken as reported in that table, and D and trimming were inferred from the DNA itself. Of approximately 260,000 clones listed, around 92% are singletons. Germline V lookup: CDR1 SGHAT, CDR2 FQNNGV. The CDR3 loop spans 15 amino acids. J gave up 6 bases and V 5 bases, and 6 bases lay outside the gene matches. Participants were aged about 18 to 95 years, lived in roughly 23 US areas, and enrolled virtually.

This clonotype originated in a woman between 55 and 75 years old who had recovered from COVID-19. The chain joins TRBV11-2 to TRBJ1-5; the match to TRBD1 covers 11 bases. The sample comprised PBMCs or T cells enriched from blood (not recorded which). The CDR3 bases are TGTGCCAGCAGCATCGGACAGGGGGCTGGTCAGCCCCAGCATTTT. Amino acid sequence: CASSIGQGAGQPQHF.